The source of this T cell receptor (beta chain) is a study of blood T cell repertoires in COVID-19. In the study overall: Collection of acute and convalescent COVID-19 samples took place in the United States, Italy and Spain. In each case, the material was cDNA or gDNA derived from T cells, B-cell-depleted T cells, or PBMCs.

From germline, CDR1 is ENHRY and CDR2 SYGVKD. CDR3 size: 15 residues. With V trimmed by 4 bases and J by 5 bases, 8 bases remained unmatched. In the study's own analysis: Estimation of nucleated cell counts was performed using reference gene primer amplification. This table comes from immunoSEQ multiplex PCR, and its TCRdb copy is limited to in-frame clones, with some not included. The D gene and trimming were derived from the DNA, and the V and J assignments and clone size from that table. The sample holds 120,000 to 150,000 clones, 80% to 90% seen once. The gene calls are TRBV10-3 and TRBJ1-2; 9 bases fit TRBD1. The clonotype comes from a woman aged 50 to 60 with acute or convalescent COVID-19. Input material: peripheral blood. The CDR3 sequence is CAISGDREAFYGYTF. The CDR3 nucleotides read TGTGCCATCAGTGGGGACAGGGAGGCGTTTTATGGCTACACCTTC.